The clone carrying this TCR beta chain was observed once. The same CDR3 also results from other DNA sequences found in this sample. This table comes from immunoSEQ multiplex PCR, and its TCRdb copy is limited to in-frame clones, with some not included. The table includes about 730,000 clones, roughly 72% detected once. The sample is drawn from a study of shared clonotypes between healthy human individuals. About the study: Three plates were used per donor for CD4 naive, three for CD4 memory, two for CD8 naive and one for CD8 memory.

V lost 0 bases to trimming and J lost 0 bases, with 6 bases between them. The CDR3 sequence is 15 residues long. Germline lookup yields CDR1 SGHNT and CDR2 YYREEE (reference sequence). The material sequenced was memory CD4+ T cells sorted from blood. Sample subset: CD45RA-negative fraction. This chain uses TRBV5-4 with TRBJ1-4, with D maybe TRBD1 (5 bases). The sequence was collected from a woman aged 30 to 39 in good health. In DNA form, the CDR3 reads TGTGCCAGCAGCTTGGGAGGGGCAACTAATGAAAAACTGTTTTTT. Its protein is CASSLGGATNEKLFF.